The present TCR beta chain was sequenced within a study of blood T cell repertoires in COVID-19 (dated by TCRdb to the early 2020s). Notes on the research overall: The collaborator samples originated in the United States, Italy and Spain and spanned the acute and convalescent phases of COVID-19. Where HLA class I and class II types were available, the types were taken from metadata supplied by the sample provider, not from assay-based typing. The samples were drawn from the first 160 participants of the ongoing ImmuneRACE study and from 1,254 subjects provided by 6 global collaborators. The repertoires were released in a freely available public database intended as a resource for research on the immune response to SARS-CoV-2. Nearly every sample came with metadata listing a de-identified subject ID, COVID-19 status, age in years and sex. The material from the prospective study consisted of cDNA or gDNA derived from T cells, B-cell-depleted T cells, or PBMCs. Subjects who had been exposed to COVID-19, were actively infected with it, or had recovered from it provided the deeply sampled blood TCRbeta repertoires that made up the dataset. Beyond this particular receptor, the publication reports: Clinical and demographic metadata were provided uncurated, with the amount varying by source and participant.

Each collaborating institution followed its own protocols to collect whole blood in K2EDTA tubes. For TCRbeta analysis, collaborators shipped samples in one of three forms: frozen whole blood, isolated PBMCs, or DNA extracted from either of those sample types. The immunoSEQ Assay, a bias-controlled multiplex PCR, was used to amplify TCRbeta CDR3 regions from genomic DNA. In the source study's methods: Nucleated cell counts per sample were estimated from amplification of reference gene primers within the assay. To quantify the absolute abundance of each unique TCRbeta CDR3 rearrangement, sequence reads were collapsed and filtered. Productive Simpson clonality was computed per sample as the square root of Simpson's diversity index over productive rearrangements. As stored in TCRdb, this immuneACCESS dataset retains in-frame rearrangements with V and J assigned. A fraction of the clones does not appear; measured against another copy, unresolved V genes explain less than half of the discrepancy, and the remainder lacks a known reason. V, J and clone size were drawn from that table, and D and trimming were deduced from the DNA. This sample lists approximately 91,000 clones; 80% were detected once. Of the sample, 19% is held by the ten largest clones.

Including the terminal cysteine and phenylalanine, the CDR3 comprises 16 residues. Only CDR3 DNA remains: 48 bases, in frame from the first base. Here V drops 5 bases and J drops 4 bases, and the junction holds 14 bases not matched to any gene. Reading the germline V gene (reference sequence) gives CDR1 SEHNR and CDR2 FQNEAQ. A remark on this clone: Which antigen it targets is not known. No much larger clonotype is one base removed from it; base qualities were not supplied.

The sequence derives from a human donor in a cohort sampled during active COVID-19. Sample: peripheral blood. This chain is built from TRBV7-9 and TRBJ2-7; TRBD2 fits 7 bases in the junction. The DNA reads as follows: TGTGCCAGCAGCCCCCCCGGGTACGGGGGGTCGTACGAGCAGTACTTC. This yields the protein CASSPPGYGGSYEQYF.